The 23 T cell receptor beta chains in this list originate from one sample, sequenced in a study of blood T cell repertoires in COVID-19 (dated by TCRdb to about 2020). Library preparation employed the immunoSEQ multiplex PCR assay. TCRdb retrieved this table from immuneACCESS and kept in-frame rearrangements only. Not all clones are present; in checked studies, unresolved V genes account for under half, and no reason is known for the remainder. Across this sample there are some 240,000 clones, with approximately 88% seen only once. The top ten constitute 10% to 13% of the sample. Input material: peripheral blood. All receptors derive from a woman in her 70s with COVID-19, enrolled during active disease.

V usage is TRBV6-5 and J usage is TRBJ1-5; possibly TRBD1 for D (5 bases). The CDR3 is 15 residues long. V lost 6 bases and J lost 1, with 13 bases in between. Germline V gene sequence: CDR1 MNHEY, CDR2 SVGAGI. The CDR3 is CASRDAGWSNQPQHF. CDR3 bases: TGTGCCAGCAGAGATGCAGGGTGGAGCAATCAGCCCCAGCATTTT.

V usage is TRBV28 and J usage is TRBJ1-2, with 12 bases fitting TRBD1. The V gene end was trimmed by 4 bases and the J gene end by 8 bases; junction bases not matched to a gene: 11. The CDR3 runs to 16 residues. CDR1 MDHEN and CDR2 SYDVKM come from the germline V gene. CDR3 nucleotide sequence: TGTGCCAGCAGTTCGTCCGGGACAGGGGGCGCGTTAGGCTACACCTTC. As protein: CASSSSGTGGALGYTF.

The chain uses TRBV11-3 and TRBJ2-1; 7 bases map to TRBD1. J gave up 10 bases and V 3 bases, and 12 bases lay outside the gene matches. Germline CDR1 reads SGHNT; CDR2 reads YENEEA. The CDR3 loop spans 15 amino acids. CDR3 nucleotides: TGTGCCAGCAGCTTTCGTCAGGGGGATATCAAAGAGCAGTTCTTC. Its translation: CASSFRQGDIKEQFF. The full variable domain, with the rest looked up from reference TRBV11-3 and TRBJ2-1, is EAGVVQSPRYKIIEKKQPVAFWCNPISGHNTLYWYLQNLGQGPELLIRYENEEAVDDSQLPKDRFSAERLKGVDSTLKIQPAELGDSAVYLCASSFRQGDIKEQFFGPGTRLTVL.

The chain is built from TRBV19 and TRBJ2-5; TRBD1 agrees at 8 bases. The CDR3 spans 14 residues. With V trimmed by 4 bases and J by 6 bases, 7 bases remained unmatched. Germline assignment: CDR1 LNHDA and CDR2 SQIVND (reference sequence). CDR3 amino acids: CASSKGDRGKTQYF. The CDR3, as DNA: TGTGCCAGTAGTAAGGGCGACAGGGGAAAGACCCAGTACTTC.

The chain combines TRBV19 with TRBJ1-5; TRBD1 matches 7 bases. Germline lookup yields CDR1 LNHDA and CDR2 SQIVND (reference sequence). The CDR3 runs 13 residues. Trimming cost V 8 bases and J 2 bases; bases outside gene matches: 3. The CDR3 reads CASDDRGNQPQHF. The CDR3 nucleotides read TGTGCCAGTGATGACAGGGGCAATCAGCCCCAGCATTTT.

The gene calls are TRBV6-5 and TRBJ2-1; 7 nucleotides align to TRBD1. V shed 4 bases and J 3 bases; nucleotides not matched to a gene: 0. There are 13 residues in the CDR3. CDR1 and CDR2 from the germline V gene are MNHEY and SVGAGI. DNA for the CDR3: TGTGCCAGCAGTTGGGACAGCTACAATGAGCAGTTCTTC. Its translation: CASSWDSYNEQFF.

This clone was seen once. The chain uses TRBV28 and TRBJ2-3; D is unclear. V shed 9 bases and J shed 4 bases, with 17 bases lying between them. Germline loops: CDR1 MDHEN, CDR2 SYDVKM. CDR3 length: 14 amino acids. This chain's CDR3 is CASSGSNVADTQYF. CDR3 DNA sequence: TGTGCCAGTTCCGGGTCCAATGTCGCAGATACGCAGTATTTT.

This chain uses TRBV19 with TRBJ2-7, with 9 bases that match TRBD2. The CDR3 runs 15 residues. The ends lost 2 bases at V and 4 bases at J; junction bases unmatched: 6. The germline V gene has CDR1 LNHDA and CDR2 SQIVND (reference sequence). The CDR3 sequence: CASSIKPREGYEQYF. CDR3 sequence (DNA): TGTGCCAGTAGTATAAAGCCGCGGGAGGGGTACGAGCAGTACTTC.

The chain joins TRBV6-6 to TRBJ2-3; D unresolved. CDR1 and CDR2 (germline): MNHNY, SVGAGI (reference sequence). This CDR3 is built from 15 residues. V was trimmed by 4 bases and J by 5 bases, leaving 16 bases between them. This CDR3 is CASSSTTSTGDTQYF. Here the CDR3 DNA reads TGTGCCAGCAGTTCCACCACCTCGACGGGAGATACGCAGTATTTT.

The chain combines TRBV20-1 with TRBJ1-6, with 8 bases that match TRBD1. Germline CDR1 reads DFQATT; CDR2 reads SNEGSKA (reference sequence). The ends lost 3 bases at V and 7 bases at J; junction bases unmatched: 11. This CDR3 contains 16 residues. CDR3 coding DNA: TGCAGTGCTAGTCCGGACAGGGAGGTATGGAATTCACCCCTCCACTTT. It yields the protein CSASPDREVWNSPLHF.

This clone came up many times. The J gene is TRBJ1-1, the V gene TRBV2; no clear D. Germline V lookup: CDR1 SNHLY, CDR2 FYNNEI. CDR3 length: 14 residues. V shed 5 bases and J shed 3 bases, with 13 bases lying between them. The chain's CDR3 is CASSNQRGHTEAFF. The CDR3 DNA is TGTGCCAGCAGTAATCAAAGAGGTCACACTGAAGCTTTCTTT.

The rearrangement uses TRBV6-5 and TRBJ1-4; D remains unclear. In germline, CDR1 is MNHEY, CDR2 SVGAGI. The CDR3 extends over 14 amino acids. V dropped 6 bases and J dropped 1 base, with 9 bases sitting between them. CDR3 protein: CASSGGITNEKLFF. CDR3 sequence (DNA): TGTGCCAGCAGCGGAGGGATAACTAATGAAAAACTGTTTTTT.

This chain links TRBV29-1 with TRBJ1-2; 12 nucleotides line up with TRBD1. The CDR3 covers 13 residues. Germline V lookup: CDR1 SQVTM, CDR2 ANQGSEA. The trim removed 5 bases at V and 7 bases at J, leaving 5 bases unmatched. CDR3 residues: CSVSGTGGSGYTF. The CDR3 nucleotides are TGCAGCGTTTCCGGGACAGGGGGCTCTGGCTACACCTTC.

V usage is TRBV30 and J usage is TRBJ1-3; no reliable D call. The CDR3 is 15 amino acids. Germline CDR1 and CDR2: GTSNPN and SVGIG (reference sequence). Trimming left V 4 bases short and J 1 base short, with 14 bases between. This CDR3 reads CAWTSGLVSGNTIYF. The CDR3 nucleotides read TGTGCCTGGACATCCGGGTTGGTATCTGGAAACACCATATATTTT.

The rearrangement uses TRBV27 and TRBJ2-7; D is possibly TRBD1 (5 bases). The CDR3 runs to 15 residues. V lost 3 bases, J lost 3 bases, and 15 bases lay in between. CDR1 and CDR2 from the germline V gene are MNHEY and SMNVEV (reference sequence). CDR3 sequence: CASSFPPPGNYEQYF. The CDR3 DNA reads as TGTGCCAGCAGTTTCCCCCCCCCAGGGAACTACGAGCAGTACTTC.

This chain links TRBV7-8 with TRBJ1-1, with D possibly being TRBD1 (6 bases). CDR1 SGHVS and CDR2 FQNEAQ come from the germline V gene. With 7 bases removed from V and 4 bases from J, the gap between germline ends came to 13 bases. The length of the CDR3 is 13 residues. CDR3 in DNA: TGTGCCAGCACCAAAGGGGGTAGCACTGAAGCTTTCTTT. Its protein is CASTKGGSTEAFF.

The V and J genes are TRBV7-8 and TRBJ1-5; perhaps TRBD1 as D (6 bases). Germline CDR1 reads SGHVS; CDR2 reads FQNEAQ. V lost 1 base and J lost 6, with 19 bases in between. The CDR3 contains 17 residues. For the CDR3, the DNA is TGTGCCAGCAGCTTAGTCCCGAGGGGGGGGGAGAGTCAGCCCCAGCATTTT. The encoded protein is CASSLVPRGGESQPQHF.

This chain uses TRBV5-1 with TRBJ1-4, with a weak D call TRBD1 (6 bases). Trimming shortened V by 1 base and J by 7 bases, and 14 bases separated the two germline ends. The length of the CDR3 is 15 residues. Per the germline V gene, CDR1 is SGHRS and CDR2 is YFSETQ. CDR3 residues: CASSLIKGGGEKLFF. As DNA, the CDR3 is TGCGCCAGCAGCTTGATAAAGGGAGGGGGTGAAAAACTGTTTTTT.

This clone was counted only a few times. The chain carries TRBV18 and TRBJ1-2; D is unclear. This CDR3 region has 16 residues. V lost 3 bases and J 0 bases, leaving 14 bases between the germline ends. From germline, CDR1 is KGHSH and CDR2 LQKENI. The CDR3 here is CASSPQEKGANYGYTF. In DNA form, the CDR3 reads TGTGCCAGCTCACCCCAGGAAAAGGGAGCTAACTATGGCTACACCTTC. Filled out from reference TRBV18 and TRBJ1-2, the complete variable domain reads NAGVMQNPRHLVRRRGQEARLRCSPMKGHSHVYWYRQLPEEGLKFMVYLQKENIIDESGMPKERFSAEFPKEGPSILRIQQVVRGDSAAYFCASSPQEKGANYGYTFGSGTRLTVV.

The sample holds one count of this clone. This rearrangement joins TRBV11-3 to TRBJ2-5, with 9 bases lining up with TRBD1. This CDR3 region has 17 residues. V trimming: 2 bases; J trimming: 4 bases; junction bases outside the gene matches: 11. From germline, CDR1 is SGHNT and CDR2 YENEEA. In nucleotides, the CDR3 is TGTGCCAGCAGCTTACTAATCCGGGACAGGGATGGAGAGACCCAGTACTTC. Its protein is CASSLLIRDRDGETQYF.

The chain carries TRBV24-1 and TRBJ1-2; 7 nucleotides line up with TRBD1. The CDR3 has 15 amino acids. Trimming took 5 bases from V and 4 from J; bases not matched to a gene: 9. The germline gives CDR1 KGHDR, CDR2 SFDVKD. CDR3 sequence: CATSGLTGTVYGYTF. The CDR3 DNA is TGTGCCACCAGTGGTCTGACCGGGACAGTCTATGGCTACACCTTC.

In this sample, this clone turned up once. The rearrangement uses TRBV30 and TRBJ1-1, with 8 bases that match TRBD1. The CDR3 sequence is 16 residues long. The V gene's germline CDR1 is GTSNPN and CDR2 SVGIG (reference sequence). After removal of 3 bases from V and 7 bases from J, the junction contained 16 bases not matched to a gene. The CDR3 DNA follows: TGTGCCTGGAGCAACCCTTCACAGGGGGGAACGAGTGAAGCTTTCTTT. It yields the protein CAWSNPSQGGTSEAFF.

The CDR3 region has the DNA TGTGCCAGCTCATCCCCGAACAGGGCGCGGAACACTGAAGCTTTCTTT. As protein: CASSSPNRARNTEAFF. The chain employs TRBV18 and TRBJ1-1; D is possibly TRBD1 (6 bases). Germline V lookup: CDR1 KGHSH, CDR2 LQKENI. V was shortened by 5 bases and J by 1 base, with 17 bases between the two germline ends. The CDR3 is made up of 16 amino acids.